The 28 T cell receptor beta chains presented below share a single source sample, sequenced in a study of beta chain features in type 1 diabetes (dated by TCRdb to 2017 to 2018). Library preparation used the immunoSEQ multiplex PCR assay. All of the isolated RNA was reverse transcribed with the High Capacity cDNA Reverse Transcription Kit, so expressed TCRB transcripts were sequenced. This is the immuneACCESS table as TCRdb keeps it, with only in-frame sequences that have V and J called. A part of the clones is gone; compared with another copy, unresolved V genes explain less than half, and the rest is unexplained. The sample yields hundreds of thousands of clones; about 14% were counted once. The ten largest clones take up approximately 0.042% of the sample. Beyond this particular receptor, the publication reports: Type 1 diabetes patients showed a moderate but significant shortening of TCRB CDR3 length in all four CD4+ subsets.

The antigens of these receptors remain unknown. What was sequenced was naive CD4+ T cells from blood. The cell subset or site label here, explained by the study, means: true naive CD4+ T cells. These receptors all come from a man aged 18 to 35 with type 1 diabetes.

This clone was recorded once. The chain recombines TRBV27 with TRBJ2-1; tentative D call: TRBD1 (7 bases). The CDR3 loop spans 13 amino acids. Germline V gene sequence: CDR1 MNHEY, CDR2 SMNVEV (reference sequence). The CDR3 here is CASRQGGNNEQFF. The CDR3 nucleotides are TGTGCATCAAGGCAGGGGGGAAACAATGAGCAGTTCTTC.

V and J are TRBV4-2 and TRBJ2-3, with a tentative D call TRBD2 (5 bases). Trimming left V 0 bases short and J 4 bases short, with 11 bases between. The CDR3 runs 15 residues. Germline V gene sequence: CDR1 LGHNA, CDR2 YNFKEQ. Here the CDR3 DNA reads TGTGCCAGCAGCCAAGAGGGGAGCCGGGCAGATACGCAGTATTTT. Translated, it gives CASSQEGSRADTQYF.

CDR3 in DNA: TGTGCCTGGAGCACGTACAGGCAGAACACTGAAGCTTTCTTT. Translated, it gives CAWSTYRQNTEAFF. J is TRBJ1-1 and V is TRBV30; D might be TRBD1 (5 bases). The germline V gene encodes CDR1 GTSNPN and CDR2 SVGIG (reference sequence). The CDR3 contains 14 residues. Trimming left V 3 bases short and J 1 base short, with 12 bases between.

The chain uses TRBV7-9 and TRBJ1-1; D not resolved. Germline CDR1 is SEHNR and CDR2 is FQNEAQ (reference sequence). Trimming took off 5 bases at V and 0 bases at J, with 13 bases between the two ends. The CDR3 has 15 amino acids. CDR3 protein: CASSPEGIVNTEAFF. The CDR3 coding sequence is TGTGCCAGCAGCCCAGAAGGGATTGTGAACACTGAAGCTTTCTTT.

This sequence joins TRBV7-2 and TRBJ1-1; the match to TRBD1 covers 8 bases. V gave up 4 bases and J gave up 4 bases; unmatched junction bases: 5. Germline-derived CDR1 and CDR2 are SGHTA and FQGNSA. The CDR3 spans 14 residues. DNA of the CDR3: TGTGCCAGCAGCTCCCAGGGGGCCGTCACTGAAGCTTTCTTT. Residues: CASSSQGAVTEAFF.

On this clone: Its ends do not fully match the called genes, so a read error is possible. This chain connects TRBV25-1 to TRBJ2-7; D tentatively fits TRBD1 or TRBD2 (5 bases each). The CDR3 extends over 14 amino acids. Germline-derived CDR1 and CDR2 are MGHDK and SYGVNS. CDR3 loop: CASSESGPGGRWLF. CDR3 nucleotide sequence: TGTGCCAGCAGTGAATCGGGACCCGGCGGAAGGTGGTTGTTC.

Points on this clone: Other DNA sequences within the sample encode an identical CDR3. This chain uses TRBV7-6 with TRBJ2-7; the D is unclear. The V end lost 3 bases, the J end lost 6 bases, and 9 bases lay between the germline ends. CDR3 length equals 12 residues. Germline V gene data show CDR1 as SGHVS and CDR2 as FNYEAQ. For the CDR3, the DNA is TGTGCCAGCAGCTTTGACCGAGGCGAGCAGTACTTC. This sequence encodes CASSFDRGEQYF.

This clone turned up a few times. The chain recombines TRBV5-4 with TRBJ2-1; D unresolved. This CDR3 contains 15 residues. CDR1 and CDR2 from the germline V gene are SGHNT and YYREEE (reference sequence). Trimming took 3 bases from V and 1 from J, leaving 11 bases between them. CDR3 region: CASSSPRSSYNEQFF. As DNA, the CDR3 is TGTGCCAGCAGCTCGCCGAGGAGTTCCTACAATGAGCAGTTCTTC.

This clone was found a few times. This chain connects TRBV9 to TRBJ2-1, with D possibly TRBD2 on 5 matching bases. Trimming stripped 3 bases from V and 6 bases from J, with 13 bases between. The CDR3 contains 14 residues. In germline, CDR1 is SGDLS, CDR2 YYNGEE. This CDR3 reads CASSERGPGNEQFF. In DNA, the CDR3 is TGTGCCAGCAGCGAAAGAGGGCCGGGCAATGAGCAGTTCTTC.

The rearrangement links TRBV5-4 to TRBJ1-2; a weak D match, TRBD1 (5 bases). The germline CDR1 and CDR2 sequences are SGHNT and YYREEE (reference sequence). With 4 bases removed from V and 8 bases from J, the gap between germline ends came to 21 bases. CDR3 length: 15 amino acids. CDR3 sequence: CASSEPGRGGLGYTF. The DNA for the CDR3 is TGTGCCAGCAGCGAACCGGGGCGCGGTGGGTTAGGCTACACCTTC.

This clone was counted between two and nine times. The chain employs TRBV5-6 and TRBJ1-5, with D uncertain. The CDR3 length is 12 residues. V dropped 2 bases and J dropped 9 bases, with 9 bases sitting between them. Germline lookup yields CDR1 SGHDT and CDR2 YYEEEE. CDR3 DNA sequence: TGTGCCAGCAGCTTATTACCGGGGCCCCAGCATTTT. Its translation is CASSLLPGPQHF.

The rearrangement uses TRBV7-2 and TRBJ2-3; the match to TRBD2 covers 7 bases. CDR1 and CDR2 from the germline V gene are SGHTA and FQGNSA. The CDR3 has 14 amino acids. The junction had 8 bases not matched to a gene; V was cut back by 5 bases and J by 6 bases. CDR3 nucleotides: TGTGCCAGCAGCCGGGACCTGGGAGGGGATACGCAGTATTTT. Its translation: CASSRDLGGDTQYF.

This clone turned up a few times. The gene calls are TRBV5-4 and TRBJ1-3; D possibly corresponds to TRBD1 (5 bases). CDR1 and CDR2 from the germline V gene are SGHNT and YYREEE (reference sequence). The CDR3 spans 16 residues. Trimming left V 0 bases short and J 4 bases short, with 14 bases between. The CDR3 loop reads CASSLGGGAVGNTIYF. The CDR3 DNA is TGTGCCAGCAGCTTGGGCGGAGGGGCGGTCGGAAACACCATATATTTT.

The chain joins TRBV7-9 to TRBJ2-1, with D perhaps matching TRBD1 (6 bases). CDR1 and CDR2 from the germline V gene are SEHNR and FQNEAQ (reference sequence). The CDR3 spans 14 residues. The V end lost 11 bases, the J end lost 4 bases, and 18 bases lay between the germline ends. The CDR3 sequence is CAAGDTDRYNEQFF. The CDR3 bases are TGTGCCGCTGGGGACACCGACCGTTACAATGAGCAGTTCTTC.

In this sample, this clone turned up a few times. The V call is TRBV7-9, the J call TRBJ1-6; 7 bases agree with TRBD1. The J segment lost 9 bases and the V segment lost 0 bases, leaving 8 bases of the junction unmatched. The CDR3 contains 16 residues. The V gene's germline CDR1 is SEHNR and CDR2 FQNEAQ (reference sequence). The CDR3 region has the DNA TGTGCCAGCAGCTTAGCGACAGGGAGATTAACTTCACCCCTCCACTTT. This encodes CASSLATGRLTSPLHF.

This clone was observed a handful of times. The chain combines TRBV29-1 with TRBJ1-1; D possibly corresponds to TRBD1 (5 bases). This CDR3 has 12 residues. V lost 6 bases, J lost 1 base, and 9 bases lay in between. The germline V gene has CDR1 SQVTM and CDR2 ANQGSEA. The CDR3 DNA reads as TGCAGCGTAGCAGGGCCGAACACTGAAGCTTTCTTT. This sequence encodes CSVAGPNTEAFF.

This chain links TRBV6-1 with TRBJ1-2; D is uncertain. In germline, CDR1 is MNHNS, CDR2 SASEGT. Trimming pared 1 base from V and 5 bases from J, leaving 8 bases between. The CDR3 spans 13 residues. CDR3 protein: CASSEDVLYGYTF. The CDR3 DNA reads TGTGCCAGCAGTGAAGACGTTCTGTATGGCTACACCTTC.

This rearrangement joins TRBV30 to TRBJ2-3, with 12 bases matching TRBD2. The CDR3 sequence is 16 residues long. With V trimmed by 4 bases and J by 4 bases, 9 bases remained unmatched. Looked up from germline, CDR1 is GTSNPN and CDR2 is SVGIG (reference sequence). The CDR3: CAWTMGLAGGADTQYF. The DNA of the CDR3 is TGTGCCTGGACCATGGGGCTAGCGGGAGGGGCAGATACGCAGTATTTT.

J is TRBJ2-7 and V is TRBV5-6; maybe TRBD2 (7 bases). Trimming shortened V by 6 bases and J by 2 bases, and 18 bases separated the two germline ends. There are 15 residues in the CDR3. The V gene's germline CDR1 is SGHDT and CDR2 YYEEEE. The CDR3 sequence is CASNPGASGPYEQYF. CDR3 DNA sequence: TGTGCCAGCAACCCAGGGGCTAGCGGACCCTACGAGCAGTACTTC.

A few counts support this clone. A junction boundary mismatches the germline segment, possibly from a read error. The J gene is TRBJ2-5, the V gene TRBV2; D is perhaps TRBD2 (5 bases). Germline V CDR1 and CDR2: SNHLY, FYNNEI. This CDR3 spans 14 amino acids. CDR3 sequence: CASHPRTGQESQYF. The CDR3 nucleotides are TGTGCCAGCCATCCCAGGACTGGCCAAGAGTCCCAGTACTTC.

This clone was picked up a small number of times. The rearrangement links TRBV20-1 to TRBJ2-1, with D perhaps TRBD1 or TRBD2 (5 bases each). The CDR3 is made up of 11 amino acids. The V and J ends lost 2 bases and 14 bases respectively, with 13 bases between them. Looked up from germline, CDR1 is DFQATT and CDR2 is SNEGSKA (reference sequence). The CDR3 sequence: CSARSGRVEFF. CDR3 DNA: TGCAGTGCTAGATCGGGACGAGTAGAGTTCTTC.

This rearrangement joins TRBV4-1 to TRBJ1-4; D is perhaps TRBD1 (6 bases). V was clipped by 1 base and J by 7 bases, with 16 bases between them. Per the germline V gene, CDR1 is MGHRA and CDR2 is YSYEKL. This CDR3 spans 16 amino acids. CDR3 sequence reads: CASSQGTGKGREKLFF. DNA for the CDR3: TGCGCCAGCAGCCAAGGAACAGGGAAGGGGCGTGAAAAACTGTTTTTT.

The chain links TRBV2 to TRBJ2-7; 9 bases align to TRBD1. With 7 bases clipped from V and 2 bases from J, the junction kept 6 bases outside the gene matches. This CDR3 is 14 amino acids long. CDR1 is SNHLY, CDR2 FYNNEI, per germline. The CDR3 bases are TGTGCCAGCACTAAGGACAGGGGACCCTACGAGCAGTACTTC. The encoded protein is CASTKDRGPYEQYF.

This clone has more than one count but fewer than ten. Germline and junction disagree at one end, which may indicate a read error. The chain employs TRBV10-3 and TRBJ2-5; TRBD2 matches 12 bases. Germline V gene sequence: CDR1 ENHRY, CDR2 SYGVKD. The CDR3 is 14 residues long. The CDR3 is CAISASGGEETQYF. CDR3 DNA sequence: TGTGCAATCAGTGCTAGCGGGGGGGAAGAGACCCAGTACTTC.

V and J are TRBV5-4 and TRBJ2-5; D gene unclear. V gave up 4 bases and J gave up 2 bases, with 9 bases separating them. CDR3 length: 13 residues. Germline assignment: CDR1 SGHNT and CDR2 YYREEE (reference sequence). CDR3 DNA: TGTGCCAGCAGCCGGAGACAACAAGAGACCCAGTACTTC. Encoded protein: CASSRRQQETQYF.

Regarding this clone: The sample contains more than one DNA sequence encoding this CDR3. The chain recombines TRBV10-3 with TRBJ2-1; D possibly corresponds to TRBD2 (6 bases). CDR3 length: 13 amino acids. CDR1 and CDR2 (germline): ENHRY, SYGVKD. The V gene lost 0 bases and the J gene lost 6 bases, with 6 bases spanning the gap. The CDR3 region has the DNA TGTGCCATCAGTGAGTCCGGGGGCAATGAGCAGTTCTTC. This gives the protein CAISESGGNEQFF.

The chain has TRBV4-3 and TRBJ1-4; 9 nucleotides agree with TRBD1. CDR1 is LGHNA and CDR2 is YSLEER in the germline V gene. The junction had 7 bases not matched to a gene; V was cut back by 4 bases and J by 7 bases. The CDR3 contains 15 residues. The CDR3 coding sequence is TGCGCCAGCAGCCTCGCCGGGACAGGGTCTGAAAAACTGTTTTTT. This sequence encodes CASSLAGTGSEKLFF.

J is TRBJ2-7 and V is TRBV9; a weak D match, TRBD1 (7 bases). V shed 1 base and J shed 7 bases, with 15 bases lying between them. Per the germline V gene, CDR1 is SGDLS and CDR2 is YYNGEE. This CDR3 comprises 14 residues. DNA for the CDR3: TGTGCCAGCAGCGTAAGAGGGGGCGCGGGGGAGCAGTACTTC. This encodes CASSVRGGAGEQYF.